This T cell receptor (beta chain) was sequenced during a study of cytomegalovirus exposure and HLA in healthy donors. The PCR made use of 60 Vbeta and 13 Jbeta primers. Here immunoSEQ multiplex PCR was the method, and the copy in TCRdb shows in-frame clones only, minus some. The sample shows approximately 190,000 clones, 70% of them seen only once. The CDR3 covers 11 residues. CDR1 SEHNR and CDR2 FQNEAQ come from the germline V gene (reference sequence). V lost 8 bases, J lost 0 bases, and 5 bases lay in between. Source material: PBMCs. The chain joins TRBV7-9 to TRBJ2-7; no clear D gene. The TCR originated in a man aged 40-55 years in good health and CMV-seropositive. Written as DNA, the CDR3 is TGTGCCAGCGAGGCCTCCTACGAGCAGTACTTC. Translating gives CASEASYEQYF.